Below, 11 T cell receptor beta chains from the same sample are listed, as sequenced in a study of blood T cells in healthy people across ages. Alongside a J-beta primer mix, a sample-barcoded 5' primer served in a second PCR lasting about 7 to 11 cycles. In TCRdb, the 5' RACE reads were re-called with MiXCR into one record per CDR3 protein. This sample yields more than 500,000 distinct CDR3 sequences, of which about 25% are seen a single time; 18% belongs to the top ten. Sequencing input: blood. The source of these receptors is a woman aged 70-85 years in good health.

This clonotype showed up just a few times. The genes are TRBV7-3 and TRBJ2-2; 7 bases are a match to TRBD2. The trim removed 1 base at V and 7 bases at J, leaving 9 bases unmatched. Germline V lookup: CDR1 SGHTA, CDR2 FQGTGA. The CDR3 has 16 residues. The chain's CDR3 is CASSLMASGNGGELFF. Written as DNA, the CDR3 is TGTGCCAGCAGCTTAATGGCTAGCGGAAACGGCGGGGAGCTGTTTTTT.

This clonotype has only one observation. The chain has TRBV20-1 and TRBJ2-1; 9 bases match TRBD1. The CDR3 has 12 amino acids. J gave up 8 bases and V 6 bases, and 5 bases lay outside the gene matches. CDR1 is DFQATT and CDR2 is SNEGSKA in the germline V gene (reference sequence). The CDR3 loop is CSARRDRDEQFF. In DNA form, the CDR3 reads TGCAGTGCCCGAAGGGACAGGGATGAGCAGTTCTTC.

The chain joins TRBV4-3 to TRBJ2-5; 7 bases fit TRBD1. V gave up 4 bases and J gave up 5 bases; unmatched junction bases: 13. The CDR3 is 16 residues long. Per germline, CDR1 LGHNA and CDR2 YSLEER. This CDR3 reads CASSPKGDREGETQYF. CDR3 DNA sequence: TGCGCCAGCAGCCCTAAGGGTGACAGGGAAGGGGAGACCCAGTACTTC.

This clonotype was seen a handful of times. Sequence at one end of the junction differs from germline and may be a read error. The chain couples TRBV5-6 to TRBJ1-1; 7 bases line up with TRBD1. The germline V gene encodes CDR1 SGHDT and CDR2 YYEEEE. The CDR3 runs to 17 residues. This CDR3 is CASSSAAGTQGNTEAFF. For the CDR3, the DNA is TGTGCCAGCAGCTCAGCCGCCGGGACACAGGGGAACACTGAGGCTTTCTTT.

V and J are TRBV5-1 and TRBJ2-7, with 8 bases aligning to TRBD1. The CDR3 sequence is 15 residues long. Looked up from germline, CDR1 is SGHRS and CDR2 is YFSETQ. V was clipped by 4 bases and J by 2 bases; unmatched bases: 8. The CDR3 reads CASSPVTGATYEQYF. CDR3 coding DNA: TGCGCCAGCAGCCCGGTGACAGGGGCCACCTACGAGCAGTACTTC.

This clonotype has just a few counts. The genes are TRBV6-1 and TRBJ2-5; D possibly corresponds to TRBD2 (6 bases). The better agreement between TRBJ2-7 and the DNA end casts doubt on the J call. Germline V gene lookup returns CDR1 MNHNS and CDR2 SASEGT. The length of the CDR3 is 16 residues. CDR3 bases: TGTGCCAGCAGTGTCGGAGGGGCCCCCCTATCCTACGAGCAGTACTTC. This gives the protein CASSVGGAPLSYEQYF.

This clonotype was counted a few times. This clone may be a read error of a much larger clone one base away. V gene TRBV20-1 combines with J gene TRBJ1-4; D remains unclear. Trimming left V 0 bases short and J 4 bases short, with 6 bases between. Germline V gene data show CDR1 as DFQATT and CDR2 as SNEGSKA (reference sequence). This CDR3 contains 13 residues. The chain's CDR3 is CSARDLGNEKLFF. CDR3 DNA sequence: TGCAGTGCTAGAGACCTCGGTAATGAAAAACTGTTTTTT.

The chain joins TRBV5-1 to TRBJ2-3; possible D gene TRBD2, 6 bases. The CDR3 is made up of 14 amino acids. Germline CDR1 reads SGHRS; CDR2 reads YFSETQ. V was cut by 6 bases and J by 2 bases, with 13 bases left in between. The CDR3 bases are TGCGCCAGCACCTGGGGGGTATTCACAGATACGCAGTATTTT. This gives the protein CASTWGVFTDTQYF.

The chain combines TRBV4-1 with TRBJ2-5; 8 positions agree with TRBD1. Per germline, CDR1 MGHRA and CDR2 YSYEKL. The CDR3 is made up of 16 amino acids. With V trimmed by 6 bases and J by 2 bases, 11 bases remained unmatched. The DNA of the CDR3 is TGCGCCAGCAGGTCTCGAATCGGGACAGGTCAAGAGACCCAGTACTTC. The encoded protein is CASRSRIGTGQETQYF.

The chain carries TRBV6-2 or TRBV6-3 and TRBJ1-1; D uncertain. V was clipped by 7 bases and J by 9 bases, with 18 bases between them. Germline-derived CDR1 and CDR2 are MNHEY and SVGEGT. The CDR3 sequence is 13 residues long. DNA for the CDR3: TGTGCCAGCACCCGACCCAGTGGTTGGAAAGCTTTCTTT. Protein product: CASTRPSGWKAFF.

The rearrangement links TRBV7-3 to TRBJ2-1, with 8 bases that match TRBD2. This CDR3 region has 15 residues. Trimming at V came to 4 bases and at J to 6 bases, leaving 8 bases not matched to a gene. Germline V gives CDR1 SGHTA, CDR2 FQGTGA. The CDR3 DNA is TGTGCCAGCAGCTCCCAAGGCGGGGGGCCCAATGAGCAGTTCTTC. Amino acid sequence: CASSSQGGGPNEQFF.